These T cell receptor beta chains were read from a single sample in a study of cytomegalovirus exposure and HLA in healthy donors. Data came from immunoSEQ multiplex PCR; TCRdb stores just in-frame clones and leaves some out. The data contain some 170,000 clones, 80% to 90% of them seen just once; the ten biggest clones take up roughly 1.3%. The specimen was PBMCs. Source of these receptors: a young woman in good health and CMV-seronegative. Each CDR3 is given with its conserved first and last residue. A D gene is named only where the DNA matches it firmly. Clone sizes are given selectively: once, few, many, or a class where the clone is expanded.

v_gene	d_gene	abundance	len	j_gene	CDR3aa	CDR3nt
TRBV6-1	-	-	14	TRBJ1-2	CASSENRVGYGYTF	TGTGCCAGCAGTGAGAACAGGGTGGGCTATGGCTACACCTTC
TRBV19	-	-	14	TRBJ1-3	CASKPRGSGNTIYF	TGTGCCAGTAAACCTCGGGGCTCTGGAAACACCATATATTTT
TRBV6-1	TRBD2	-	15	TRBJ2-7	CASSEAGGPSYEQYF	TGTGCCAGCAGTGAAGCGGGAGGGCCCTCCTACGAGCAGTACTTC
TRBV2	TRBD2	-	19	TRBJ2-1	CASTTPPGTSGFIHNEQFF	TGTGCCAGCACTACACCTCCGGGGACTAGCGGTTTTATTCACAATGAGCAGTTCTTC
TRBV27	TRBD1	-	16	TRBJ1-4	CASRLRTGGFNEKLFF	TGTGCCAGCAGACTTAGGACAGGGGGCTTTAATGAAAAACTGTTTTTT
TRBV10-1	-	-	13	TRBJ1-2	CASSEGQNYGYTF	TGCGCCAGCAGTGAGGGACAGAACTATGGCTACACCTTC
TRBV7-2	-	-	13	TRBJ2-2	CASSYQTGGELFF	TGTGCCAGCAGCTACCAAACGGGCGGGGAGCTGTTTTTT
TRBV11-3	-	-	15	TRBJ2-1	CASSLAGESYNEQFF	TGTGCCAGCAGCTTGGCAGGGGAGTCCTACAATGAGCAGTTCTTC
TRBV6-5	-	-	15	TRBJ1-3	CASSPYPRGGNTIYF	TGTGCCAGCAGTCCTTACCCAAGGGGTGGAAACACCATATATTTT
TRBV5-6	TRBD1	once	15	TRBJ2-5	CASSSTRQGEETQYF	TGTGCCAGCAGCTCTACCCGACAGGGTGAAGAGACCCAGTACTTC
TRBV6-1	TRBD1	once	12	TRBJ2-7	CASSNDRVEQYF	TGTGCCAGCAGCAATGACAGGGTCGAGCAGTACTTC
TRBV5-1	-	-	13	TRBJ2-5	CASSFTAQETQYF	TGCGCCAGCAGCTTTACAGCCCAAGAGACCCAGTACTTC
TRBV27	-	-	17	TRBJ2-1	CASSLWGRGSNGDEQFF	TGTGCCAGCAGTTTATGGGGGCGGGGGTCCAACGGGGATGAGCAGTTCTTC
TRBV19	TRBD1	-	14	TRBJ1-1	CASSMGQGVTEAFF	TGTGCCAGTAGTATGGGACAGGGGGTTACTGAAGCTTTCTTT
TRBV7-9	-	-	16	TRBJ1-2	CASMDSGAVPVRDYTF	TGTGCCAGCATGGATTCAGGGGCGGTCCCCGTTCGCGACTACACCTTC
TRBV27	-	-	15	TRBJ2-1	CASSLGGSSYNEQFF	TGTGCCAGCAGTTTAGGGGGGAGCTCCTACAATGAGCAGTTCTTC
TRBV9	TRBD2	-	14	TRBJ2-7	CASSAGTSGDEQYF	TGTGCCAGCAGCGCAGGGACTAGCGGGGACGAGCAGTACTTC
TRBV5-1	TRBD1	-	16	TRBJ1-3	CASSFIGQGFGNTIYF	TGCGCCAGCAGCTTCATTGGACAGGGGTTTGGAAACACCATATATTTT
TRBV4-2	-	once	16	TRBJ2-2	CASSLNRVGGTGELFF	TGTGCCAGCAGCCTTAACAGGGTGGGTGGCACCGGGGAGCTGTTTTTT
TRBV7-9	-	-	16	TRBJ1-4	CASSLGRGTTNEKLFF	TGTGCCAGCAGCTTAGGGCGGGGGACAACTAATGAAAAACTGTTTTTT